This T cell receptor (beta chain) was captured in a study of T cell repertoires in cytomegalovirus infection. Whole-study context: CMV infection together with matching HLA type was indicated by public TCR beta signatures. Whole-study results and caveats: HLA-C-restricted CMV-specific TCR beta clonotypes prevailed in the ex vivo response.

A remark on this clonotype: Its antigen is unknown. This CDR3 fails to terminate in the conserved phenylalanine or tryptophan, so it likely reflects a read error.

TCRdb reprocessed the reads with MiXCR, giving one entry per CDR3 protein. The sample carries roughly 240,000 distinct CDR3 sequences, around 6.2% recorded once. The CDR3 contains 16 residues. Looked up from germline, CDR1 is SGHTA and CDR2 is FQGNSA. The receptor was isolated from a human donor in good health (CMV status not recorded). Some clones in this sample may be carry-over from other donors' samples. The sequenced material came from PBMCs. The chain has TRBV7-2 and TRBJ2-3, with 14 bases matching TRBD2. The CDR3 region is CDSSAGLAGVYNTQYV. CDR3 bases: TGTGACAGCAGCGCGGGACTAGCGGGGGTGTATAATACGCAGTATGTT.